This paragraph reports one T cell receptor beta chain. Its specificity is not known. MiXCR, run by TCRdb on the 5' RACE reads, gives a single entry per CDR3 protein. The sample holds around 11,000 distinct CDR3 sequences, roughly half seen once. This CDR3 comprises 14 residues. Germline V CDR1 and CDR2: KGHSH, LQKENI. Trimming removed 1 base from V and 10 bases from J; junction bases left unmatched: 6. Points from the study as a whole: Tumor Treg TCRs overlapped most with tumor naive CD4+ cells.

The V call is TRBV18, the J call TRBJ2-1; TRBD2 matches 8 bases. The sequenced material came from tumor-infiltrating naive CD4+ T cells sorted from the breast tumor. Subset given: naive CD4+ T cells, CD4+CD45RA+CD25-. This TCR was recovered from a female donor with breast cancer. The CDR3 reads CASSPQAGDREQFF. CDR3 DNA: TGTGCCAGCTCACCACAAGCGGGAGATCGAGAGCAGTTCTTC.